This passage covers 21 T cell receptor beta chains from one sample sequenced in a study of T-cell reconstitution after alpha-beta-depleted transplantation in children. During its preparation, the TCRbeta library received unique molecular identifiers. MiXCR was run by TCRdb on the PCR reads, yielding one entry per CDR3 protein. The sample carries some 200,000 distinct CDR3 sequences, around 6.8% recorded once. Here the sequenced sample was PBMCs from the stem cell graft donor, taken from the stem cell graft. Receptors were obtained from a human donor who donated a stem cell graft to a child with Wiskott-Aldrich syndrome.

This clonotype was picked up many times. The V call is TRBV7-2, the J call TRBJ2-1, with 7 positions matching TRBD2. This CDR3 comprises 13 residues. Germline assignment: CDR1 SGHTA and CDR2 FQGNSA. The V and J ends lost 4 bases and 4 bases, in that order; junction bases with no gene match: 1. CDR3 sequence: CASSWGGYNEQFF. DNA of the CDR3: TGTGCCAGCAGCTGGGGAGGGTACAATGAGCAGTTCTTC. The complete variable domain, with remaining parts taken from reference TRBV7-2 and TRBJ2-1, reads GAGVSQSPSNKVTEKGKDVELRCDPISGHTALYWYRQSLGQGLEFLIYFQGNSAPDKSGLPSDRFSAERTGGSVSTLTIQRTQQEDSAVYLCASSWGGYNEQFFGPGTRLTVL.

The V gene is TRBV19, the J gene TRBJ1-1; D is undetermined. The CDR3 is made up of 12 amino acids. V lost 1 base and J lost 8, with 8 bases in between. The germline CDR1 and CDR2 sequences are LNHDA and SQIVND (reference sequence). In DNA, the CDR3 is TGTGCCAGTAGTATAGTGGCAGCAGAAGCTTTCTTT. Its protein is CASSIVAAEAFF.

This clonotype came up many times. The genes are TRBV25-1 and TRBJ2-7; 9 positions agree with TRBD2. The CDR3 loop spans 17 amino acids. Trimming cost V 1 base and J 4 bases; bases outside gene matches: 11. Germline V CDR1 and CDR2: MGHDK, SYGVNS. In DNA, the CDR3 is TGTGCCAGCAGTGAATTCGGGGGGACTAGCTTTATTTACGAGCAGTACTTC. As protein: CASSEFGGTSFIYEQYF.

This chain joins TRBV5-1 and TRBJ1-1; maybe TRBD1 (6 bases). The germline V gene has CDR1 SGHRS and CDR2 YFSETQ. The CDR3 is 13 residues long. The V end lost 1 base, the J end lost 11 bases, and 15 bases lay between the germline ends. The CDR3 is CASSLLDSLDAFF. In DNA, the CDR3 is TGCGCCAGCAGCTTGTTGGACAGCCTGGACGCTTTCTTT.

This clonotype was found many times. V usage is TRBV3-1 and J usage is TRBJ2-1; the D is unclear. CDR1 and CDR2 (germline): LGHDT, YNNKEL (reference sequence). The CDR3 consists of 15 residues. V lost 0 bases to trimming and J lost 3 bases, with 9 bases between them. The DNA of the CDR3 is TGTGCCAGCAGCCAAGATCCGGGTTACTACAATGAGCAGTTCTTC. Protein sequence: CASSQDPGYYNEQFF.

There are many counts of this clonotype. This chain joins TRBV20-1 and TRBJ2-7, with TRBD2 matching 9 bases. V shed 5 bases, J shed 4 bases, and the junction held 9 bases outside the gene matches. The CDR3 is 14 residues long. CDR1 is DFQATT and CDR2 is SNEGSKA in the germline V gene (reference sequence). The CDR3 here is CSASVAGVGYEQYF. CDR3 coding DNA: TGCAGTGCTTCCGTAGCGGGAGTGGGTTACGAGCAGTACTTC.

This clonotype was recorded at least ten times. This chain uses TRBV5-1 with TRBJ2-4; a possible D gene is TRBD1 (6 bases). The CDR3 runs 12 residues. Germline-derived CDR1 and CDR2 are SGHRS and YFSETQ. The V end lost 4 bases, the J end lost 7 bases, and 9 bases lay between the germline ends. The CDR3 here is CASSTDRNIQYF. CDR3 in DNA: TGCGCCAGCAGCACCGACAGGAACATTCAGTACTTC.

The rearrangement links TRBV6-6 to TRBJ2-7, with D perhaps matching TRBD1 (6 bases). The V end lost 9 bases, the J end lost 6 bases, and 18 bases lay between the germline ends. This CDR3 has 13 amino acids. Germline CDR1 is MNHNY and CDR2 is SVGAGI (reference sequence). The CDR3 region is CASTGFHHGEQYF. The CDR3 bases are TGTGCCAGTACAGGGTTCCATCATGGCGAGCAGTACTTC.

This clonotype was recorded at least ten times. The V call is TRBV15, the J call TRBJ2-2; D is unresolved. Trimming pared 4 bases from V and 6 bases from J, leaving 9 bases between. Germline CDR1 and CDR2: LNHNV and YYDKDF (reference sequence). CDR3 length: 13 residues. This CDR3 is CATSNPGPGELFF. Written as DNA, the CDR3 is TGTGCCACCAGCAATCCGGGTCCCGGGGAGCTGTTTTTT.

This clonotype occurred many times. V usage is TRBV30 and J usage is TRBJ2-1; 9 nucleotides agree with TRBD2. CDR1 GTSNPN and CDR2 SVGIG come from the germline V gene (reference sequence). The CDR3 is 15 amino acids. Unmatched junction bases numbered 6, after V lost 0 bases and J lost 6 bases. CDR3 in amino acids: CAWSVPSGDLNEQFF. DNA for the CDR3: TGTGCCTGGAGTGTACCTAGCGGGGACCTCAATGAGCAGTTCTTC.

This clonotype was counted ten times or more. V gene TRBV5-1 combines with J gene TRBJ2-1; 8 bases are shared with TRBD2. V dropped 2 bases and J dropped 4; count of bases not matched to a gene: 8. Germline CDR1 and CDR2: SGHRS and YFSETQ. This CDR3 spans 16 amino acids. The CDR3 is CASSFQLAATYNEQFF. In DNA form, the CDR3 reads TGCGCCAGCAGCTTCCAACTAGCGGCGACATACAATGAGCAGTTCTTC.

The V gene is TRBV3-1, the J gene TRBJ2-5, with D tentatively TRBD1 (6 bases). The CDR3 spans 16 residues. Per the germline V gene, CDR1 is LGHDT and CDR2 is YNNKEL (reference sequence). Trimming removed 4 bases from V and 4 bases from J, with 19 bases in between. CDR3 protein: CASSLIGQSIGETQYF. The CDR3 region has the DNA TGTGCCAGCAGCCTTATAGGACAGAGCATAGGAGAGACCCAGTACTTC.

This clonotype came up many times. The CDR3 loop reads CSARFSTDTQYF. For the CDR3, the DNA is TGCAGTGCTAGATTTAGCACAGATACGCAGTATTTT. The gene calls are TRBV20-1 and TRBJ2-3; D uncertain. The germline CDR1 and CDR2 sequences are DFQATT and SNEGSKA (reference sequence). This CDR3 is built from 12 residues. V lost 2 bases and J 0 bases, leaving 3 bases between the germline ends.

At least ten counts were recorded for this clonotype. This chain links TRBV15 with TRBJ2-5; D might be TRBD2 (6 bases). From germline, CDR1 is LNHNV and CDR2 YYDKDF (reference sequence). V gave up 4 bases and J gave up 5 bases, with 17 bases separating them. This CDR3 has 15 amino acids. The CDR3 sequence: CATSNPGYGSETQYF. CDR3 DNA sequence: TGTGCCACCAGCAATCCAGGGTACGGGAGCGAGACCCAGTACTTC.

The table lists this clonotype with many counts. This chain connects TRBV18 to TRBJ1-1; 7 nucleotides line up with TRBD1. There are 15 residues in the CDR3. CDR1 and CDR2 from the germline V gene are KGHSH and LQKENI. Trimming removed 4 bases from V and 2 bases from J; junction bases left unmatched: 7. The CDR3 DNA sequence: TGTGCCAGCTCACACTTTAACAGGGGAAACACTGAAGCTTTCTTT. This gives the protein CASSHFNRGNTEAFF.

This clonotype was seen repeatedly, ten times or more. The rearrangement uses TRBV29-1 and TRBJ2-7; the D gene could be TRBD1 or TRBD2 (5 bases each). This CDR3 contains 11 residues. Germline CDR1 SQVTM, CDR2 ANQGSEA. The V end lost 6 bases, the J end lost 6 bases, and 12 bases lay between the germline ends. CDR3 in DNA: TGCAGCGTCCGGGGTGGGGGCGAGCAGTACTTC. Translated, it gives CSVRGGGEQYF.

This clonotype was picked up many times. The CDR3 protein is CATSRGVNTEAFF. Written as DNA, the CDR3 is TGTGCCACCAGCAGGGGGGTGAACACTGAAGCTTTCTTT. J is TRBJ1-1 and V is TRBV24-1, with 7 bases fitting TRBD1. This CDR3 is built from 13 residues. The germline gives CDR1 KGHDR, CDR2 SFDVKD. Trimming took 7 bases from V and 0 from J; bases not matched to a gene: 1.

In regard to this clonotype: The junction and the germline gene differ at one end; a read error may be behind it. The V gene is TRBV6-5, the J gene TRBJ2-2, with 7 bases lining up with TRBD1. The CDR3 spans 15 residues. Per germline, CDR1 MNHEY and CDR2 SVGAGI. The CDR3 coding sequence is TGTGCCAGCAATTACAGGGGCCACAACACCGGGGAGCTGTTTTTT. Translated: CASNYRGHNTGELFF.

This clonotype was recorded at least ten times. The rearrangement uses TRBV12-3 or TRBV12-4 and TRBJ1-4; no clear D. V was pared by 7 bases and J by 0 bases, with 9 bases between. There are 14 residues in the CDR3. Written as DNA, the CDR3 is TGTGCCAGCACCCCGCAGGCAACTAATGAAAAACTGTTTTTT. It codes for CASTPQATNEKLFF.

This clonotype has only a few counts. The chain has TRBV18 and TRBJ1-5; D is unresolved. The germline CDR1 and CDR2 sequences are KGHSH and LQKENI. The CDR3 sequence is 16 residues long. V gave up 1 base and J gave up 2 bases, with 12 bases separating them. The CDR3 nucleotides are TGTGCCAGCTCACCACGCGGGAGTAATGGCAATCAGCCCCAGCATTTT. This encodes CASSPRGSNGNQPQHF.

This rearrangement joins TRBV10-3 to TRBJ2-2, with D tentatively TRBD1 (5 bases). The CDR3 is 16 residues long. The V and J ends lost 8 bases and 2 bases respectively, with 18 bases between them. In germline, CDR1 is ENHRY, CDR2 SYGVKD. The CDR3 nucleotides are TGTGCCATCGGGGAAGGGCAGGGCACTAACACCGGGGAGCTGTTTTTT. Protein: CAIGEGQGTNTGELFF.